A selection of T cell receptor beta chains follows, all from one sample in a study of T-cell memory formation after mild COVID-19. TCRdb fed the 5' RACE reads into MiXCR, producing one record per CDR3 protein. This table holds around 200,000 distinct CDR3 sequences, about a fifth found once. Sequenced input: PBMCs or a T cell subset sorted from them (not recorded which). Receptor source: an adult woman who had mild COVID-19 (a few samples of this study predate the infection). Cell type and time point are not known. The CDR3 runs from the conserved cysteine through the conserved F or W. D genes are given only for firm matches. Part of the rows lack a size; the others show once, few, many or a class for expanded clones.

TRBJ1-1	few	.	TRBV7-9	CASRTVNTEAFF	TGTGCCAGCAGGACAGTGAACACTGAAGCTTTCTTT
TRBJ1-1	.	TRBD1	TRBV29-1	CSVDGTGGPNTEAFF	TGCAGCGTTGATGGGACAGGGGGCCCTAACACTGAAGCTTTCTTT
TRBJ2-1	.	TRBD2	TRBV19	CASSWTSGVEQFF	TGTGCCAGTAGTTGGACTAGCGGCGTCGAGCAGTTCTTC
TRBJ2-5	.	TRBD2	TRBV20-1	CSASSSGRALYQETQYF	TGCAGTGCTAGTTCTAGCGGGAGGGCCCTCTACCAAGAGACCCAGTACTTC
TRBJ2-5	.	.	TRBV27	CASSLIVAGRKETQYF	TGTGCCAGCAGTTTGATAGTCGCAGGGAGGAAAGAGACCCAGTACTTC
TRBJ2-1	few	.	TRBV27	CASKLWDSYNEQFF	TGTGCCAGCAAGTTATGGGACTCCTACAATGAGCAGTTCTTC
TRBJ2-7	few	.	TRBV7-9	CASSHAAGEQYF	TGTGCCAGCAGCCATGCGGCAGGGGAGCAGTACTTC
TRBJ1-2	.	.	TRBV6-5	CASSYSYSYGYTF	TGTGCCAGCAGTTACTCGTACTCCTATGGCTACACCTTC
TRBJ2-1	few	TRBD2	TRBV6-1	CASSEPSGPYNEQFF	TGTGCCAGCAGTGAGCCTAGCGGACCCTACAATGAGCAGTTCTTC
TRBJ2-1	.	.	TRBV7-6	CASSHWEGGAPGNEQFF	TGTGCCAGCAGCCATTGGGAGGGGGGCGCCCCGGGCAATGAGCAGTTCTTC
TRBJ2-5	.	TRBD1	TRBV18	CASSPSPGQGWETQYF	TGTGCCAGCTCACCTAGTCCGGGACAGGGATGGGAGACCCAGTACTTC
TRBJ2-5	few	.	TRBV12-3/TRBV12-4	CASSLGRIQETQYF	TGTGCCAGCAGTTTAGGGCGGATTCAAGAGACCCAGTACTTC
TRBJ1-5	few	.	TRBV6-6	CASSYDRLSNQPQHF	TGTGCCAGCAGTTACGACAGGCTTAGCAATCAGCCCCAGCATTTT
TRBJ1-2	.	TRBD1	TRBV13	CASSLRTGMADYGYTF	TGTGCCAGCAGCCTCCGGACAGGGATGGCGGACTATGGCTACACCTTC
TRBJ2-7	.	.	TRBV3-1	CASSHQGHPYEQYF	TGTGCCAGCAGTCACCAGGGACACCCCTACGAGCAGTACTTC
TRBJ2-5	many	.	TRBV29-1	CSVEKVGREETQYF	TGCAGCGTTGAGAAGGTGGGAAGAGAAGAGACCCAGTACTTC
TRBJ2-1	.	.	TRBV20-1	CSARDVLAYYNEQFF	TGCAGTGCTAGAGATGTCCTAGCTTACTACAATGAGCAGTTCTTC
TRBJ2-2	.	.	TRBV27	CASSLISGATGELFF	TGTGCCAGCAGTTTAATTTCGGGGGCGACCGGGGAGCTGTTTTTT
TRBJ2-1	.	TRBD2	TRBV7-2	CASSLVASGRYSYNEQFF	TGTGCCAGCAGCTTAGTAGCTAGCGGGAGATACTCCTACAATGAGCAGTTCTTC
TRBJ1-2	.	.	TRBV1	CTSSQDRGQGNGYGYTF	TGCACCAGCAGCCAAGATAGAGGTCAGGGAAACGGCTATGGCTACACCTTC
TRBJ1-6	few	.	TRBV7-3	CASSFGYNSPLHF	TGTGCCAGCAGCTTCGGTTATAATTCACCCCTCCACTTT
TRBJ2-5	.	TRBD2	TRBV12-3/TRBV12-4	CASSGEGSFETQYF	TGTGCCAGCAGCGGGGAGGGGTCCTTTGAGACCCAGTACTTC
TRBJ2-1	.	TRBD2	TRBV2	CASRSTPLAGEDEQFF	TGTGCCAGCAGATCCACCCCACTAGCGGGAGAAGATGAGCAGTTCTTC
TRBJ2-7	few	.	TRBV12-3/TRBV12-4	CASTPAGAYEQYF	TGTGCCAGCACTCCGGCGGGGGCATACGAGCAGTACTTC
TRBJ2-7	.	.	TRBV7-8	CASSIHGTTYEQYF	TGTGCCAGCAGCATACACGGGACAACCTACGAGCAGTACTTC
TRBJ2-1	.	TRBD1	TRBV9	CASSAWDRDIDEQFF	TGTGCCAGCAGCGCGTGGGACAGGGATATCGATGAGCAGTTCTTC
TRBJ2-5	.	TRBD2	TRBV13	CASSSRLAGGLGQETQYF	TGTGCCAGCAGCTCAAGACTAGCGGGAGGGTTGGGGCAAGAGACCCAGTACTTC
TRBJ1-5	.	.	TRBV24-1	CATSGGDQPQHF	TGTGCCACCAGTGGGGGGGATCAGCCCCAGCATTTT
TRBJ2-3	few	.	TRBV5-1	CASSPRLGPASTDTQYF	TGCGCCAGCAGCCCTCGACTAGGGCCCGCTAGCACAGATACGCAGTATTTT
TRBJ1-1	.	.	TRBV7-6	CASSLWLTEAFF	TGTGCCAGCAGCTTATGGTTGACTGAAGCTTTCTTT
TRBJ2-1	many	.	TRBV5-1	CASSRARSSYNEQFF	TGCGCCAGCAGCCGAGCAAGAAGCTCCTACAATGAGCAGTTCTTC
TRBJ2-7	few	.	TRBV4-1	CASSQGGISSYEQYF	TGCGCCAGCAGCCAAGGGGGGATAAGCTCCTACGAGCAGTACTTC
TRBJ2-2	.	.	TRBV12-3/TRBV12-4	CASISKFRTGELFF	TGTGCCAGCATCTCCAAATTCCGGACCGGGGAGCTGTTTTTT
TRBJ2-1	many	.	TRBV7-6	CASSLGLVPYNEQFF	TGTGCCAGCAGCTTAGGGCTAGTTCCCTACAATGAGCAGTTCTTC
TRBJ2-2	.	.	TRBV7-3	CASKPSVNTGELFF	TGTGCCAGCAAACCGTCTGTGAACACCGGGGAGCTGTTTTTT
TRBJ1-1	few	.	TRBV9	CASSPYREVTEAFF	TGTGCCAGCAGCCCCTACAGGGAAGTCACTGAAGCTTTCTTT
TRBJ1-1	.	.	TRBV29-1	CSVEEGGLNTEAFF	TGCAGCGTTGAAGAAGGCGGTCTGAACACTGAAGCTTTCTTT
TRBJ2-7	.	TRBD1	TRBV7-9	CASSLGQGGDYEQYF	TGTGCCAGCAGCTTGGGACAGGGTGGAGACTACGAGCAGTACTTC
TRBJ2-1	few	TRBD2	TRBV9	CASSPTSGSSYNEQFF	TGTGCCAGCAGCCCGACTAGCGGTAGCTCCTACAATGAGCAGTTCTTC
TRBJ2-3	few	TRBD1	TRBV3-1	CASSPLFGQGVPDTQYF	TGTGCCAGCAGCCCGCTTTTTGGACAGGGAGTCCCGGATACGCAGTATTTT
TRBJ2-7	few	.	TRBV12-3/TRBV12-4	CASSPWETYEQYF	TGTGCCAGCAGTCCTTGGGAAACCTACGAGCAGTACTTC
TRBJ2-7	few	.	TRBV6-5	CASRDSLQQYF	TGTGCCAGCCGGGACTCCCTCCAGCAGTACTTC
TRBJ2-7	.	.	TRBV20-1	CSARTLRDNYEQYF	TGCAGTGCTAGGACCTTGAGGGACAACTACGAGCAGTACTTC
TRBJ2-3	.	TRBD2	TRBV9	CASSVPSGGTSTDTQYF	TGTGCCAGCAGCGTACCTAGCGGGGGGACTAGCACAGATACGCAGTATTTT
TRBJ2-7	few	TRBD2	TRBV27	CASSSNSGGLRYF	TGTGCCAGCAGTTCGAATAGCGGGGGCCTCCGGTACTTC
TRBJ1-1	.	.	TRBV19	CASTWGGNTEAFF	TGTGCCAGTACGTGGGGGGGGAACACTGAAGCTTTCTTT
TRBJ2-5	few	.	TRBV7-9	CASIQGETQYF	TGTGCCAGCATACAAGGCGAGACCCAGTACTTC
TRBJ2-5	.	.	TRBV9	CASSVAWGPNQETQYF	TGTGCCAGCAGCGTAGCTTGGGGCCCCAACCAAGAGACCCAGTACTTC
TRBJ2-7	.	.	TRBV15	CATARGFGTYEQYF	TGTGCCACCGCGAGGGGGTTCGGAACCTACGAGCAGTACTTC
TRBJ2-1	few	TRBD1	TRBV4-3	CASSQDRETGNFYNEQFF	TGCGCCAGCAGCCAAGATAGGGAGACAGGGAATTTCTACAATGAGCAGTTCTTC
TRBJ1-2	.	.	TRBV4-2	CASSQEDSGLGVYGYTF	TGTGCCAGCAGCCAGGAGGACAGCGGCCTCGGGGTGTATGGCTACACCTTC
TRBJ2-1	few	TRBD2	TRBV6-2/TRBV6-3	CASSYLPSGAYNEQFF	TGTGCCAGCAGTTACCTCCCTAGCGGAGCGTACAATGAGCAGTTCTTC
TRBJ2-3	.	.	TRBV4-3	CASSQEAVDRIGVHTQYF	TGCGCCAGCAGCCAAGAAGCGGTTGACAGGATAGGCGTTCATACGCAGTATTTT
TRBJ2-2	many	.	TRBV9	CASSVGGGTGELFF	TGTGCCAGCAGCGTAGGAGGCGGCACCGGGGAGCTGTTTTTT
TRBJ2-7	few	TRBD2	TRBV7-2	CASSPRLAGGRLEQYF	TGTGCCAGCAGCCCGAGGCTAGCGGGAGGAAGGCTCGAGCAGTACTTC
TRBJ2-7	.	TRBD2	TRBV9	CASSVGEGSYEQYF	TGTGCCAGCAGCGTTGGGGAGGGATCCTACGAGCAGTACTTC
TRBJ1-3	few	.	TRBV14	CASSPVYSGNTIYF	TGTGCCAGCAGCCCGGTCTACTCTGGAAACACCATATATTTT
TRBJ2-1	few	.	TRBV6-5	CASSRTERSGEQFF	TGTGCCAGCAGTCGGACCGAGCGGAGTGGTGAGCAGTTCTTC
TRBJ2-3	few	TRBD2	TRBV19	CASSISGTDTQYF	TGTGCCAGTAGTATTAGCGGGACAGATACGCAGTATTTT